These 4 T cell receptor beta chains were sequenced from one sample in a study of shared clonotypes between healthy human individuals. Cells designated naive CD8 were CD45RO-negative and were positively selected for CCR7, with terminally differentiated effector memory CD45RA+ cells excluded. Sequencing was performed with immunoSEQ multiplex PCR; in TCRdb, only in-frame clones are kept and a portion is missing. The sample has hundreds of thousands of clones; nearly 95% are singletons. Sequencing was done on a sample of naive CD8+ T cells sorted from blood. The source is a man aged 25-40 years in good health.

This clone has only one observation. CDR3 loop: CASSPRTGVNYGYTF. The CDR3 DNA follows: TGTGCCAGCAGCCCCCGGACAGGGGTTAACTATGGCTACACCTTC. The chain is built from TRBV9 and TRBJ1-2; 9 bases are shared with TRBD1. The CDR3 sequence is 15 residues long. Per the germline V gene, CDR1 is SGDLS and CDR2 is YYNGEE. With 4 bases clipped from V and 1 base from J, the junction kept 5 bases outside the gene matches.

With regard to this clone: Other DNA sequences in the same sample also yield this CDR3. The gene calls are TRBV9 and TRBJ2-1; D gene uncertain. Germline V gives CDR1 SGDLS, CDR2 YYNGEE. Trimming cost V 0 bases and J 7 bases, with 5 bases left between them. CDR3 size: 12 residues. The CDR3: CASSVGQNEQFF. CDR3 DNA sequence: TGTGCCAGCAGCGTAGGGCAGAATGAGCAGTTCTTC.

This sequence joins TRBV7-9 and TRBJ2-2; no clear D gene. There are 12 residues in the CDR3. In germline, CDR1 is SEHNR, CDR2 FQNEAQ (reference sequence). V lost 5 bases and J lost 6, with 7 bases in between. The CDR3 loop is CASSASSGELFF. In nucleotides, the CDR3 is TGTGCCAGCAGCGCCTCGTCCGGGGAGCTGTTTTTT.

On this clone: Other nucleotide sequences in the sample specify the same CDR3. This CDR3 is CASSLGGDYNEQFF. The CDR3 DNA sequence: TGTGCCAGCAGCTTAGGTGGCGACTACAATGAGCAGTTCTTC. The chain has TRBV11-2 and TRBJ2-1; D uncertain. The germline V and J ends were trimmed by 1 base and 3 bases, with 7 bases remaining between them. CDR1 and CDR2 (germline): SGHAT, FQNNGV. CDR3 length: 14 amino acids.